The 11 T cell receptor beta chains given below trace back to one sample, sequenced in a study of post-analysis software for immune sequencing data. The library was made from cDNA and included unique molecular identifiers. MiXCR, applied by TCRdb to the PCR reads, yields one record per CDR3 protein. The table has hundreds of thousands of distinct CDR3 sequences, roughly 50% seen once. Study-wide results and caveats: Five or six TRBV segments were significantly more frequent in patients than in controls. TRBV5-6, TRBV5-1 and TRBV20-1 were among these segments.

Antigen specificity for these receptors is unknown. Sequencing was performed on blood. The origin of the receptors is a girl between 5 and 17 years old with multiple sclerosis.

CDR3 loop: CASSASRYGYTF. The CDR3 region has the DNA TGTGCCAGCAGTGCCTCTAGGTATGGCTACACCTTC. V gene TRBV25-1 combines with J gene TRBJ1-2; no clear D gene. This CDR3 spans 12 amino acids. Germline loops: CDR1 MGHDK, CDR2 SYGVNS. Trimming cost V 4 bases and J 5 bases, with 8 bases left between them.

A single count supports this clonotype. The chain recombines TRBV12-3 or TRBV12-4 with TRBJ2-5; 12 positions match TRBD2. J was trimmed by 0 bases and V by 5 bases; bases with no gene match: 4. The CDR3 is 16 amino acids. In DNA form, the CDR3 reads TGTGCCAGCAGTCGCGGGACTAGCGGGCACCAAGAGACCCAGTACTTC. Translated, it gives CASSRGTSGHQETQYF.

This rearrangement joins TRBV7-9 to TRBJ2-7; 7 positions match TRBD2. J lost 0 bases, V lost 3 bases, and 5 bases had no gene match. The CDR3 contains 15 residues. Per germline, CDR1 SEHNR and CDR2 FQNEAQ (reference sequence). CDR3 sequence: CASSFGGGPSYEQYF. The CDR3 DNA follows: TGTGCCAGCAGCTTTGGGGGAGGGCCCTCCTACGAGCAGTACTTC.

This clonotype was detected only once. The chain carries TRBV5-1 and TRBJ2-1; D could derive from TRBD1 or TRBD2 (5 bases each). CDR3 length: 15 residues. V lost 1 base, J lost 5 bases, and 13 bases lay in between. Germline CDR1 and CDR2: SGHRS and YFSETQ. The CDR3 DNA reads TGCGCCAGCAGCTTGCACCGGGGCGGTGACAATGAGCAGTTCTTC. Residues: CASSLHRGGDNEQFF.

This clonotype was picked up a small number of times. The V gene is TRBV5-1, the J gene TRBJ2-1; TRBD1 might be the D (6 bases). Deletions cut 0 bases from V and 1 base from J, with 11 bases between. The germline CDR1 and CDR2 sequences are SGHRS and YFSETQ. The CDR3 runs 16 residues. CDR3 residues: CASSLAGQGSYNEQFF. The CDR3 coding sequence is TGCGCCAGCAGCTTGGCAGGCCAGGGGTCCTACAATGAGCAGTTCTTC.

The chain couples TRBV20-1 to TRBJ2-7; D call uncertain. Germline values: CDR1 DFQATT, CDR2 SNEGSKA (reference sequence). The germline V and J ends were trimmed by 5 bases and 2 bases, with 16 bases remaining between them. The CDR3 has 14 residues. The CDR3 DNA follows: TGCAGTGCTTCGACGCCGGGTTTACCCTACGAGCAGTACTTC. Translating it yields CSASTPGLPYEQYF.

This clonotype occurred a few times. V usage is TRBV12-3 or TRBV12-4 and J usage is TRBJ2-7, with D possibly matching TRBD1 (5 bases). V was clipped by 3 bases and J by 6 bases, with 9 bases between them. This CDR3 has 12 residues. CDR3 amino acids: CASSLVRVEQYF. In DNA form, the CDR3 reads TGTGCCAGCAGTTTGGTCAGGGTCGAGCAGTACTTC.

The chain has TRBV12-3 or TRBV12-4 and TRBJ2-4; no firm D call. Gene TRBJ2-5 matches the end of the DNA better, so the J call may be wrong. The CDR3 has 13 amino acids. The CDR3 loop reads CASSSVAQETQYF. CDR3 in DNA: TGTGCCAGCAGTTCAGTCGCTCAAGAGACCCAGTACTTC.

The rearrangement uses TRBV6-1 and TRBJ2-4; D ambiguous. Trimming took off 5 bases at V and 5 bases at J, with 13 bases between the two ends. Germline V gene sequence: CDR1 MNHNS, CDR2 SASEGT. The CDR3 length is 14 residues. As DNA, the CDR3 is TGTGCCAGCAGTCACGACGACACCGAAAACATTCAGTACTTC. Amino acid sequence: CASSHDDTENIQYF.

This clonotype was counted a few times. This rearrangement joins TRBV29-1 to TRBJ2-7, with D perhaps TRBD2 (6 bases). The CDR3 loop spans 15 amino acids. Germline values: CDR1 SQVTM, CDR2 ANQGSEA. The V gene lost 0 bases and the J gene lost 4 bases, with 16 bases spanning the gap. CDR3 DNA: TGCAGCGTTGAAGACCCCGACAGTAGCGGTTACGAGCAGTACTTC. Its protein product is CSVEDPDSSGYEQYF.

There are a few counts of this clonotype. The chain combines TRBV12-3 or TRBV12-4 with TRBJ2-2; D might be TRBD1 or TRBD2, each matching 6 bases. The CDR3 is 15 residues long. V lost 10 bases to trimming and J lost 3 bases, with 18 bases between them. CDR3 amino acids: CAISTGAQYTGELFF. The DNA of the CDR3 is TGTGCCATCTCTACGGGGGCTCAGTACACCGGGGAGCTGTTTTTT.